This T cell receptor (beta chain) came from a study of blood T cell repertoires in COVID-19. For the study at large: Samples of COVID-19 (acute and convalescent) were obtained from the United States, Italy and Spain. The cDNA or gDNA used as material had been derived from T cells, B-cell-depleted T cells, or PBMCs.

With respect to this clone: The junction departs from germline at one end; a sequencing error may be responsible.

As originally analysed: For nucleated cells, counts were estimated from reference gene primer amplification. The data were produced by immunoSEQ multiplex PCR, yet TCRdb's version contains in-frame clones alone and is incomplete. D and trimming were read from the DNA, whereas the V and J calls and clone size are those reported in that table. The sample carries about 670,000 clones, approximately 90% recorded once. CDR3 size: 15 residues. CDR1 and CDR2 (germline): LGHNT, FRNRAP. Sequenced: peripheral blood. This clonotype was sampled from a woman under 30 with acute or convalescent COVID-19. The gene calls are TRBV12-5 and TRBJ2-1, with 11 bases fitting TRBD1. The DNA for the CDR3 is TGTGCTAGTGGTTTGGGGATCCCGGGACAGGGGGAGGGGGTCTTC. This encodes CASGLGIPGQGEGVF.